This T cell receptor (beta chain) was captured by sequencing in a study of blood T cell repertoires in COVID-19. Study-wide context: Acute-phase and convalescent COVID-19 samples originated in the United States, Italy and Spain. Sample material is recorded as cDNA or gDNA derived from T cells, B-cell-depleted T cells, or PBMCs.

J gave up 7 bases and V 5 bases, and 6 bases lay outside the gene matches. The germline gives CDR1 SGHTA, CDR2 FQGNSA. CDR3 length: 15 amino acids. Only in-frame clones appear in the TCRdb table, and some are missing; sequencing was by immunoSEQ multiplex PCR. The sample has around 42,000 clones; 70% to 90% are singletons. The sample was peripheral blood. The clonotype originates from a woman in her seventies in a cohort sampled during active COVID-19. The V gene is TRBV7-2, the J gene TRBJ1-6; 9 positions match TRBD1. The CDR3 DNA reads TGTGCCAGCAGCACCCGGACAGGGGAAAATTCACCCCTCCACTTT. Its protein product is CASSTRTGENSPLHF.